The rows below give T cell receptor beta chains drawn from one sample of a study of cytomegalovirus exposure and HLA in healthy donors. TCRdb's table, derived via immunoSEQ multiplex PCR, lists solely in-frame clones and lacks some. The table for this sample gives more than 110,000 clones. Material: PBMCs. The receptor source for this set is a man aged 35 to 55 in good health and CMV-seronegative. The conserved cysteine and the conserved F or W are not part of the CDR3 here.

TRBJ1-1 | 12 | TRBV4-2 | ASSPAWEYTEAF
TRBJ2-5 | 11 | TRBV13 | ASSWGQKETQY
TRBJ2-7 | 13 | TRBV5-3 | ARSLQWTLHYEQY
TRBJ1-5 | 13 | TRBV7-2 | ASSTQIHSNQPQH
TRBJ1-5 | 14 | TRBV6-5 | ASSYSGQVGNQPQH
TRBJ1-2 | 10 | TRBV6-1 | ASSSGIYGYT
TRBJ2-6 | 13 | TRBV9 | ASRARSSGANVLT
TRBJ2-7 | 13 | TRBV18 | ASSPRTGGIDEQY
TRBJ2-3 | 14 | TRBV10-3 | AINMAPSGATDTQY
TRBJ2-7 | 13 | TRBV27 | ASSFGPAGVYEQY
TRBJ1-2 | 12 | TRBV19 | ASSITGGAYGYT